This TCR beta chain was observed in a study of T cell responses to AZD1222 COVID-19 vaccine. The wider study: Whether given at about 4 or about 12 weeks, second doses were pooled. Overall study findings and caveats: The donor cohort was predominantly white British with a female majority, and clonal diversity may have been underestimated. There were vaccine-associated CD4 TCRs across spike, dominant at 160-218 and 743-854.

This CDR3 has 14 amino acids. The protocol was immunoSEQ multiplex PCR, while the TCRdb copy is restricted to in-frame clones and leaves out a portion. The table includes approximately 120,000 clones, around 90% detected once. Notes on this clone: Its antigen is not identified.

The specimen was peripheral blood, collected on day 0 of AZD1222 vaccination. The receptor's source is an adult in good health. This chain uses TRBV21-1 with TRBJ2-1; the table gives TRBD1 as D, unverified against the DNA. TRBV21-1 is given as a pseudogene. The CDR3 here is CASSVRTGYNEQFF. Here the CDR3 DNA reads TGTGCCAGCAGCGTTCGGACAGGGTACAATGAGCAGTTCTTC.